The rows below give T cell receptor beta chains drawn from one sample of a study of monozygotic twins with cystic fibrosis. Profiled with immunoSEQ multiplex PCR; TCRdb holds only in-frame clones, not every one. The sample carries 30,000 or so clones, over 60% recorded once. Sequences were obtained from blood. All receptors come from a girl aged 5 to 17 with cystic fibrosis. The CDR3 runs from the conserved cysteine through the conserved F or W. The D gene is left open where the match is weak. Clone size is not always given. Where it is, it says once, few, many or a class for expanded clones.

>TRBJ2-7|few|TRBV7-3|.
CASSFGISYEQYF
TGTGCCAGCAGCTTCGGCATCTCCTACGAGCAGTACTTC
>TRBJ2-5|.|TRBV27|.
CASSSSRRETQYF
TGTGCCAGCAGTTCTTCAAGGAGAGAGACCCAGTACTTC
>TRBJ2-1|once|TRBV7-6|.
CASTRLGERGGYEQFF
TGTGCCAGCACCCGGTTGGGAGAGCGAGGGGGATATGAGCAGTTCTTC
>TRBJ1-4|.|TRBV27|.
CASSADNLSKKLFF
TGTGCCAGCAGTGCGGACAATCTCTCCAAAAAACTGTTTTTT
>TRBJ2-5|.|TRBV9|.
CASSASGWRDQETQYF
TGTGCCAGCAGCGCATCAGGGTGGCGGGACCAAGAGACCCAGTACTTC
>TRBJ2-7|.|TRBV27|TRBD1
CASRTPGQGLYEQYF
TGTGCCAGCAGGACCCCGGGACAGGGTTTATACGAGCAGTACTTC
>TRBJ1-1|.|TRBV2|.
CASRDRGWNTEAFF
TGTGCCAGCAGGGACCGAGGGTGGAACACTGAAGCTTTCTTT
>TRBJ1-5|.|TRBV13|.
CASSREQGKPQHF
TGTGCCAGCAGCCGGGAGCAGGGTAAACCCCAGCATTTT
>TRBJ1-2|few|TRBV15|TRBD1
CATSLGRGTGSTF
TGTGCCACCAGCCTAGGTCGGGGGACAGGGTCCACCTTC
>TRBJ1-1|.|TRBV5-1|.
CASSLGIMNTEAFF
TGCGCCAGCAGCTTGGGGATTATGAACACTGAAGCTTTCTTT